This T cell receptor beta chain was sequenced in a study of T cell responses to AZD1222 COVID-19 vaccine. This table comes from immunoSEQ multiplex PCR, and its TCRdb copy is limited to in-frame clones, with some not included. The sample lists about 100,000 clones, more than 80% occurring once. This CDR3 spans 15 amino acids. The V end lost 4 bases, the J end lost 6 bases, and 18 bases lay between the germline ends. CDR1 and CDR2 (germline): SGHRS, YFSETQ. V gene TRBV5-1 combines with J gene TRBJ2-3; the D gene is possibly TRBD2 (6 bases). The specimen comprised peripheral blood, sampled 28 days after the second AZD1222 dose. This clonotype was sampled from an adult who received the AZD1222 COVID-19 vaccine. The CDR3 DNA reads TGCGCCAGCAGCCTGGGACTGATCTCGCGGGATACGCAGTATTTT. Translated: CASSLGLISRDTQYF. The full variable domain, in which reference TRBV5-1 and TRBJ2-3 provide the parts outside the CDR3, is KAGVTQTPRYLIKTRGQQVTLSCSPISGHRSVSWYQQTPGQGLQFLFEYFSETQRNKGNFPGRFSGRQFSNSRSEMNVSTLELGDSALYLCASSLGLISRDTQYFGPGTRLTVL.